This entry lists 21 T cell receptor beta chains sequenced from one sample in a study of cytomegalovirus exposure and HLA in healthy donors. In the PCR, 60 Vbeta and 13 Jbeta primers were used. Repertoires were generated with immunoSEQ multiplex PCR, while TCRdb's copy carries only in-frame clones and drops some. The table lists roughly 170,000 clones, just under 85% of them singletons. Sequencing was done on a sample of PBMCs. These receptors all stem from a girl under 18 in good health and CMV-seropositive.

The gene calls are TRBV4-1 and TRBJ1-4; 10 bases fit TRBD1. V gave up 2 bases and J gave up 3 bases; unmatched junction bases: 6. CDR1 is MGHRA and CDR2 is YSYEKL in the germline V gene. The CDR3 spans 17 residues. The chain's CDR3 is CASSQTDRGLANEKLFF. The DNA of the CDR3 is TGCGCCAGCAGCCAAACCGACAGGGGGCTGGCTAATGAAAAACTGTTTTTT.

The rearrangement joins TRBV19 to TRBJ1-2; D is uncertain. The germline V gene has CDR1 LNHDA and CDR2 SQIVND (reference sequence). The CDR3 contains 10 residues. The germline V and J ends were trimmed by 8 bases and 1 base, with 2 bases remaining between them. The CDR3 sequence: CASYNYGYTF. The CDR3 nucleotides are TGTGCCAGTTATAACTATGGCTACACCTTC.

This rearrangement joins TRBV29-1 to TRBJ1-2; unclear D gene. Germline V gene lookup returns CDR1 SQVTM and CDR2 ANQGSEA. V was pared by 6 bases and J by 8 bases, with 19 bases between. This CDR3 spans 13 amino acids. CDR3 amino acids: CSVSRVDYEGYTF. The CDR3 DNA is TGCAGCGTCTCGAGAGTAGACTATGAAGGCTACACCTTC.

V gene TRBV4-2 combines with J gene TRBJ2-3, with D uncertain. The germline CDR1 and CDR2 sequences are LGHNA and YNFKEQ. This CDR3 is 16 amino acids long. V was cut by 3 bases and J by 0 bases, with 13 bases left in between. The CDR3 region has the DNA TGTGCCAGCAGCCAGTCCGCCCAGGAAAGCACAGATACGCAGTATTTT. This translates into CASSQSAQESTDTQYF.

This clone has more than one count but fewer than ten. The chain carries TRBV5-4 and TRBJ1-2; no definite D call. V was pared by 0 bases and J by 7 bases, with 7 bases between. CDR1 and CDR2 from the germline V gene are SGHNT and YYREEE (reference sequence). The CDR3 is 12 residues long. This CDR3 reads CASSLDSRGYTF. The CDR3 DNA sequence: TGTGCCAGCAGCTTGGACAGTCGTGGCTACACCTTC.

V and J are TRBV9 and TRBJ2-2, with D maybe TRBD1 (6 bases). The V end was cut by 2 bases, the J end by 1 base, with 6 bases between. The CDR3 extends over 14 amino acids. Germline V gene data show CDR1 as SGDLS and CDR2 as YYNGEE. CDR3 amino acids: CASSVTGNTGELFF. As DNA, the CDR3 is TGTGCCAGCAGCGTGACAGGGAACACCGGGGAGCTGTTTTTT.

The V gene is TRBV11-2, the J gene TRBJ2-1; TRBD1 matches 7 bases. The V gene end was trimmed by 4 bases and the J gene end by 4 bases; junction bases not matched to a gene: 19. The CDR3 is 19 amino acids. CDR1 SGHAT and CDR2 FQNNGV come from the germline V gene. The DNA for the CDR3 is TGTGCCAGCAGCTCTAAAGGGGGACAGACACTCCTTCCTTACAATGAGCAGTTCTTC. Protein: CASSSKGGQTLLPYNEQFF.

In DNA form, the CDR3 reads TGTGCCAGCAGCGAAACAATACCAGCTAACTATGGCTACACCTTC. As protein: CASSETIPANYGYTF. The J gene is TRBJ1-2, the V gene TRBV11-2; no clear D gene. The V end was cut by 5 bases, the J end by 0 bases, with 13 bases between. Per germline, CDR1 SGHAT and CDR2 FQNNGV. This CDR3 region has 15 residues.

This clone was detected a few times. The chain carries TRBV25-1 and TRBJ2-7; D is possibly TRBD1 (6 bases). The CDR3 runs 14 residues. Germline loops: CDR1 MGHDK, CDR2 SYGVNS. Between the trimmed V and J ends, which lost 4 bases and 6 bases, there was a span of 16 bases. CDR3 coding DNA: TGTGCCAGCAGTGGATCCGGGGACATCCCCGAGCAGTACTTC. Protein product: CASSGSGDIPEQYF.

The chain employs TRBV12-5 and TRBJ2-5, with D possibly being TRBD1 (7 bases). CDR3 size: 17 residues. V lost 0 bases and J 4 bases, leaving 18 bases between the germline ends. Per the germline V gene, CDR1 is LGHNT and CDR2 is FRNRAP. The CDR3 DNA reads as TGTGCTAGTGGTTTGGTACCCTTGGAGGGGGCGAGAGAGACCCAGTACTTC. This translates into CASGLVPLEGARETQYF.

As DNA, the CDR3 is TGTGCCAGCAGTAGGCCAGGGGAAGACGATGAAAAACTGTTTTTT. Residues: CASSRPGEDDEKLFF. The rearrangement links TRBV6-6 to TRBJ1-4; TRBD1 might be the D (6 bases). The germline V gene has CDR1 MNHNY and CDR2 SVGAGI (reference sequence). The CDR3 is 15 amino acids. V gave up 5 bases and J gave up 6 bases, with 16 bases separating them.

The chain is built from TRBV2 and TRBJ1-1, with unresolved D. This CDR3 comprises 14 residues. Between the trimmed V and J ends, which lost 1 base and 5 bases, there was a span of 11 bases. Germline CDR1 reads SNHLY; CDR2 reads FYNNEI. CDR3 region: CASSEGGSRTEAFF. DNA for the CDR3: TGTGCCAGCAGTGAAGGAGGGTCTAGGACTGAAGCTTTCTTT.

The V gene is TRBV7-9, the J gene TRBJ1-2, with TRBD1 identical over 7 bases. There are 12 residues in the CDR3. The germline CDR1 and CDR2 sequences are SEHNR and FQNEAQ (reference sequence). V was pared by 4 bases and J by 6 bases, with 2 bases of the junction left unmatched. CDR3 region: CASSSQGNGYTF. The CDR3 DNA follows: TGTGCCAGCAGCTCACAGGGGAATGGCTACACCTTC.

The genes are TRBV5-1 and TRBJ2-7; TRBD2 aligns across 11 bases. The CDR3 totals 17 residues. Trimming cost V 0 bases and J 2 bases; bases outside gene matches: 7. The germline gives CDR1 SGHRS, CDR2 YFSETQ. CDR3 in amino acids: CASSLVLASGGTYEQYF. CDR3 DNA: TGCGCCAGCAGCTTGGTTCTAGCTAGCGGGGGGACCTACGAGCAGTACTTC.

As to this clone: The same CDR3 also results from other DNA sequences found in this sample. The CDR3 loop is CASSLSLAGGPGETQYF. CDR3 nucleotide sequence: TGCGCCAGCAGCTTGTCACTAGCGGGGGGGCCGGGTGAGACCCAGTACTTC. The chain recombines TRBV5-1 with TRBJ2-5, with 13 bases aligning to TRBD2. This CDR3 region has 17 residues. V lost 1 base, J lost 5 bases, and 8 bases stayed unmatched. Germline CDR1 reads SGHRS; CDR2 reads YFSETQ.

CDR3 amino acids: CASYGLLSTEAFF. DNA for the CDR3: TGTGCCAGCTACGGTCTTCTGTCCACTGAAGCTTTCTTT. J is TRBJ1-1 and V is TRBV18; D is ambiguous. Germline CDR1 is KGHSH and CDR2 is LQKENI. With 7 bases removed from V and 4 bases from J, the gap between germline ends came to 13 bases. The length of the CDR3 is 13 residues. Full variable domain (remainder filled in from reference TRBV18 and TRBJ1-1): NAGVMQNPRHLVRRRGQEARLRCSPMKGHSHVYWYRQLPEEGLKFMVYLQKENIIDESGMPKERFSAEFPKEGPSILRIQQVVRGDSAAYFCASYGLLSTEAFFGQGTRLTVV.

This chain links TRBV21-1 with TRBJ1-1; TRBD1, the table's D call, was not compared with the DNA. TRBV21-1 is a recognized pseudogene. The CDR3 is 12 residues long. CDR3 in DNA: TGTGCCCAGGGCAGGGTGGGCACTGAAGCTTTCTTT. Translating it yields CAQGRVGTEAFF.

The chain is built from TRBV4-1 and TRBJ1-6, with D unresolved. The CDR3 loop spans 14 amino acids. Germline V CDR1 and CDR2: MGHRA, YSYEKL. V was shortened by 4 bases and J by 9 bases, with 13 bases between the two germline ends. The CDR3 nucleotides read TGCGCCAGCAGCCGGGAGGATGGGATTTCACCCCTCCACTTT. It yields the protein CASSREDGISPLHF.

This clone appeared a single time. The gene calls are TRBV4-1 and TRBJ2-7; possible D gene TRBD2, 5 bases. Germline V CDR1 and CDR2: MGHRA, YSYEKL. The CDR3 covers 16 residues. Trimming cost V 2 bases and J 3 bases, with 17 bases left between them. The CDR3 here is CASSQIFGRDDYEQYF. The CDR3 nucleotides read TGCGCCAGCAGCCAAATATTCGGTCGGGATGACTACGAGCAGTACTTC.

This chain connects TRBV4-1 to TRBJ2-1; the D gene is possibly TRBD1 (6 bases). CDR3 length equals 16 residues. Germline assignment: CDR1 MGHRA and CDR2 YSYEKL. The ends were cut back, 4 bases at V and 2 bases at J, with 15 bases in the middle. The CDR3 protein is CASSRLNRDPYNEQFF. CDR3 sequence (DNA): TGCGCCAGCAGCCGGTTGAACAGGGACCCCTACAATGAGCAGTTCTTC.

The chain carries TRBV12-5 and TRBJ2-5, with D perhaps TRBD1 (5 bases). The CDR3 covers 15 residues. Germline V CDR1 and CDR2: LGHNT, FRNRAP. The germline V and J ends were trimmed by 4 bases and 0 bases, with 12 bases remaining between them. The CDR3 DNA reads TGTGCTAGTGGTTCCCCCCCAGGGTACCAAGAGACCCAGTACTTC. Translating it yields CASGSPPGYQETQYF.